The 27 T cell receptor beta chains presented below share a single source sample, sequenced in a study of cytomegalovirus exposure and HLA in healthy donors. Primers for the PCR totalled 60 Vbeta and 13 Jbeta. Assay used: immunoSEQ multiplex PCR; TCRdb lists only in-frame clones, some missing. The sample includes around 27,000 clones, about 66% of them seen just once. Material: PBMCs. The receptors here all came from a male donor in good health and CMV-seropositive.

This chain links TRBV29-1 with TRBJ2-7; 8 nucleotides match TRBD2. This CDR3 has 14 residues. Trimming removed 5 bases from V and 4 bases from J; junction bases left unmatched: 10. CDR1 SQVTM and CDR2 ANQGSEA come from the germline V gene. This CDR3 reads CSVRNLAGNYEQYF. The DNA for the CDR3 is TGCAGCGTTCGAAACTTAGCGGGAAATTACGAGCAGTACTTC.

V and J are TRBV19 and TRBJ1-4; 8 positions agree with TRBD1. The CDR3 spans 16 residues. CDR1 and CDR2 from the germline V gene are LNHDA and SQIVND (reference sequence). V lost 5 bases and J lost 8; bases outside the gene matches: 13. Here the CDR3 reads CASSFSPTGGGEKLFF. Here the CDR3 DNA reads TGTGCCAGTAGTTTTTCTCCAACAGGGGGAGGCGAAAAACTGTTTTTT.

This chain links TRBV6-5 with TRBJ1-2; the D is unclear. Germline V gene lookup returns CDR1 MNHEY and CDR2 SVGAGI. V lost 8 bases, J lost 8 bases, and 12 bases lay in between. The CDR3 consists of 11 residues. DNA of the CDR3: TGTGCCAGCTCGCCGGGTGCCGGCTACACCTTC. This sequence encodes CASSPGAGYTF.

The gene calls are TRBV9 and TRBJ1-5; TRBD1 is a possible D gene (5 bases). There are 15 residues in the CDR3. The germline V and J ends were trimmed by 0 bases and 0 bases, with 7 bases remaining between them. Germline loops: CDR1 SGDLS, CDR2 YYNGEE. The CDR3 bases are TGTGCCAGCAGCGTAGGTCAGGGTAGCAATCAGCCCCAGCATTTT. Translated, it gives CASSVGQGSNQPQHF.

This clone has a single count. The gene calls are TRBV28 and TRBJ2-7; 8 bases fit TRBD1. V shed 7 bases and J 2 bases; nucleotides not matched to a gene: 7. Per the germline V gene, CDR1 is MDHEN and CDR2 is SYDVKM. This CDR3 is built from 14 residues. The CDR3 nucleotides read TGTGCCAGCACCCTACCGGGACAGGCCTACGAGCAGTACTTC. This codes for CASTLPGQAYEQYF. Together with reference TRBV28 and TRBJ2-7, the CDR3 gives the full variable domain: DVKVTQSSRYLVKRTGEKVFLECVQDMDHENMFWYRQDPGLGLRLIYFSYDVKMKEKGDIPEGYSVSREKKERFSLILESASTNQTSMYLCASTLPGQAYEQYFGPGTRLTVT.

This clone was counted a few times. The CDR3 DNA is TGCGCCAGCAGCCCTGGCGGAGCCTTCAATGAGCAGTTCTTC. It yields the protein CASSPGGAFNEQFF. This chain joins TRBV5-1 and TRBJ2-1; D ambiguous. The germline CDR1 and CDR2 sequences are SGHRS and YFSETQ. The CDR3 runs 14 residues. The V end lost 4 bases, the J end lost 6 bases, and 14 bases lay between the germline ends.

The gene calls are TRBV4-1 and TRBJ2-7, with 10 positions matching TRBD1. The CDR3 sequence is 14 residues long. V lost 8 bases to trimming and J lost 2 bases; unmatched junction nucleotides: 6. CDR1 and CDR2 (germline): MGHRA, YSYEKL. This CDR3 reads CASAGTGEPYEQYF. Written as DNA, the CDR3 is TGCGCCAGCGCCGGGACAGGGGAGCCCTACGAGCAGTACTTC.

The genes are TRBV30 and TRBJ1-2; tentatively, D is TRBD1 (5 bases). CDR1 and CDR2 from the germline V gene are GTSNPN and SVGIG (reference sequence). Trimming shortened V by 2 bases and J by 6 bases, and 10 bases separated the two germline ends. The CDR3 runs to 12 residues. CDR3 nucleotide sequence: TGTGCCTGGAGTCAAGGGGCGAATGGCTACACCTTC. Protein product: CAWSQGANGYTF.

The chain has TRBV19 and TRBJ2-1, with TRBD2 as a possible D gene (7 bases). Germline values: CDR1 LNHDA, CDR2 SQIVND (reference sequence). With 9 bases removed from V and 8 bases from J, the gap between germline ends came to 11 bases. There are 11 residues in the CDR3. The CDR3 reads CASRGAHEQFF. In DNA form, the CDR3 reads TGTGCCAGCCGGGGGGCGCATGAGCAGTTCTTC. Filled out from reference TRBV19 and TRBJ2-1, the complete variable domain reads DGGITQSPKYLFRKEGQNVTLSCEQNLNHDAMYWYRQDPGQGLRLIYYSQIVNDFQKGDIAEGYSVSREKKESFPLTVTSAQKNPTAFYLCASRGAHEQFFGPGTRLTVL.

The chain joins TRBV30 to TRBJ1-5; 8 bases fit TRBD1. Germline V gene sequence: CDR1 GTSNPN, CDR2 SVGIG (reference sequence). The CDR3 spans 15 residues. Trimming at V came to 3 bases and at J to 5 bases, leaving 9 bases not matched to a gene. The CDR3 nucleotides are TGTGCCTGGAGCGTCTTGGGGACAGGTCATCAGCCCCAGCATTTT. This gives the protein CAWSVLGTGHQPQHF.

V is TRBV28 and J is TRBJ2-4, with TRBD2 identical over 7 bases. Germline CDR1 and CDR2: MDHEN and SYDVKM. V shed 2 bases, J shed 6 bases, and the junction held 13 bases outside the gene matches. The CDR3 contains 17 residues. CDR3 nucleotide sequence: TGTGCCAGCAGTTTACTGAGTGGGAGGGCCCGGGGAAACATTCAGTACTTC. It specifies CASSLLSGRARGNIQYF.

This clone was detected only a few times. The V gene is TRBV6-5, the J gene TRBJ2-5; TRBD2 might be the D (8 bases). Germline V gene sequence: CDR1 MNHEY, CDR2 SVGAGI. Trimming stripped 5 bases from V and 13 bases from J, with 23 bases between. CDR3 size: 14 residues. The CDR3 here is CASSPGLARGGLYF. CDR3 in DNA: TGTGCCAGCAGTCCTGGACTAGCCAGAGGGGGCCTGTACTTC.

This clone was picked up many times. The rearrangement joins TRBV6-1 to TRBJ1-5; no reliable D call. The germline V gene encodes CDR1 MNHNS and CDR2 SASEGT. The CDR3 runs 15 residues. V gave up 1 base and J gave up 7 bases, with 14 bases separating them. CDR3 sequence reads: CASSEVGMASQPQHF. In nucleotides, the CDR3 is TGTGCCAGCAGTGAAGTTGGGATGGCTAGCCAGCCCCAGCATTTT.

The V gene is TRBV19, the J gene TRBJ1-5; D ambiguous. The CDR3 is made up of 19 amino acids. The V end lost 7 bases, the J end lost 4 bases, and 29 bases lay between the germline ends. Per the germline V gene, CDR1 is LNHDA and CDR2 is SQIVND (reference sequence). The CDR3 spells CASTGGSTRRRATNQPQHF. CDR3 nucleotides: TGTGCCAGTACGGGAGGGTCGACAAGGAGGAGGGCCACGAATCAGCCCCAGCATTTT.

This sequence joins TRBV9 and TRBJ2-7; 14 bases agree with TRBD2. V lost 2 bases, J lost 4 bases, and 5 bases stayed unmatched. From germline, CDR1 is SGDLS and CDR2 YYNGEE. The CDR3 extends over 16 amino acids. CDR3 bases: TGTGCCAGCAGCGTGGGGACTAGCGGGAGACTTTACGAGCAGTACTTC. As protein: CASSVGTSGRLYEQYF.

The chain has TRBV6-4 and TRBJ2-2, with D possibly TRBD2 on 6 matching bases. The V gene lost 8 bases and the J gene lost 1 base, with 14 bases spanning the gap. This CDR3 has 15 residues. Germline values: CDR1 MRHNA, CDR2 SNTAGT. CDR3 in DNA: TGTGCCAGCGGGAGAAGCGGGCTGAACACCGGGGAGCTGTTTTTT. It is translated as CASGRSGLNTGELFF.

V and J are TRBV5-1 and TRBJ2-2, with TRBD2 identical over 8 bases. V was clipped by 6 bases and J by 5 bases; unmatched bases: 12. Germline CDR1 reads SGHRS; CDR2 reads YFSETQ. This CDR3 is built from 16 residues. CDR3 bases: TGCGCCAGCAATAGAGCAGCGGGGGCACGGACCGGGGAGCTGTTTTTT. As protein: CASNRAAGARTGELFF.

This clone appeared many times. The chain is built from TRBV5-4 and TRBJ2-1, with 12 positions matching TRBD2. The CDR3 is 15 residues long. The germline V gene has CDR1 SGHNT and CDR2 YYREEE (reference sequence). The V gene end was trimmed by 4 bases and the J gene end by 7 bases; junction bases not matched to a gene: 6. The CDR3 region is CASSRASGGGNEQFF. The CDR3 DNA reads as TGTGCCAGCAGCCGGGCTAGCGGGGGGGGAAATGAGCAGTTCTTC. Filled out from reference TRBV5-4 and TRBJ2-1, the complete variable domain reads ETGVTQSPTHLIKTRGQQVTLRCSSQSGHNTVSWYQQALGQGPQFIFQYYREEENGRGNFPPRFSGLQFPNYSSELNVNALELDDSALYLCASSRASGGGNEQFFGPGTRLTVL.

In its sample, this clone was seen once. The CDR3 nucleotides are TGTGCCTGGAGCCCGGACAGGGGGCTATCCGGCAATCAGCCCCAGCATTTT. This sequence encodes CAWSPDRGLSGNQPQHF. This chain uses TRBV30 with TRBJ1-5, with 11 bases fitting TRBD1. This CDR3 has 17 amino acids. The germline V gene has CDR1 GTSNPN and CDR2 SVGIG (reference sequence). The ends lost 3 bases at V and 2 bases at J; junction bases unmatched: 9.

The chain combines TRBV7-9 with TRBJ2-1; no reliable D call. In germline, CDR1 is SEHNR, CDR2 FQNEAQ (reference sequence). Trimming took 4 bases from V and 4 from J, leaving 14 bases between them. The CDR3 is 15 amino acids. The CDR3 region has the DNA TGTGCCAGCAGCTCCACCTGGGCAAGTTACAATGAGCAGTTCTTC. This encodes CASSSTWASYNEQFF. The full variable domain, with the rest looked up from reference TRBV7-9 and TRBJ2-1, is DTGVSQNPRHKITKRGQNVTFRCDPISEHNRLYWYRQTLGQGPEFLTYFQNEAQLEKSRLLSDRFSAERPKGSFSTLEIQRTEQGDSAMYLCASSSTWASYNEQFFGPGTRLTVL.

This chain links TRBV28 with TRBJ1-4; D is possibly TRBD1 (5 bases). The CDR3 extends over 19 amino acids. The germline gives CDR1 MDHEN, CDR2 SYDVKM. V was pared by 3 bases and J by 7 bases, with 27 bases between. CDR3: CASSFRLVDRGAGAEKLFF. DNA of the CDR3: TGTGCCAGCAGTTTTCGACTAGTCGATCGAGGGGCCGGGGCTGAAAAACTGTTTTTT.

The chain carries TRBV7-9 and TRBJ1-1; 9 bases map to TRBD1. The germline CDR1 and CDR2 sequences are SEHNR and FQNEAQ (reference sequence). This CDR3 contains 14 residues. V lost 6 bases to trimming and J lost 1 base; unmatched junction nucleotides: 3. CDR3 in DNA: TGTGCCAGCAGGAGGGACAGGGCGAACACTGAAGCTTTCTTT. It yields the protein CASRRDRANTEAFF.

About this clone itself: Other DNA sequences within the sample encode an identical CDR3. The CDR3 sequence is CASRSGGNTEAFF. As DNA, the CDR3 is TGTGCCAGCAGGTCAGGGGGGAACACTGAAGCTTTCTTT. The genes are TRBV6-1 and TRBJ1-1; 7 bases line up with TRBD1. The CDR3 sequence is 13 residues long. V dropped 6 bases and J dropped 1; count of bases not matched to a gene: 2. Germline V gene data show CDR1 as MNHNS and CDR2 as SASEGT.

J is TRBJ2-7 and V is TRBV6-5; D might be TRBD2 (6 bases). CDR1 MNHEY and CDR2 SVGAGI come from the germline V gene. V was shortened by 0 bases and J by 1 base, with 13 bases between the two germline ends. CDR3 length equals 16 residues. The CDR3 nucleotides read TGTGCCAGCAGTTACTCTGGAGGGACTGGATCCTACGAGCAGTACTTC. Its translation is CASSYSGGTGSYEQYF.

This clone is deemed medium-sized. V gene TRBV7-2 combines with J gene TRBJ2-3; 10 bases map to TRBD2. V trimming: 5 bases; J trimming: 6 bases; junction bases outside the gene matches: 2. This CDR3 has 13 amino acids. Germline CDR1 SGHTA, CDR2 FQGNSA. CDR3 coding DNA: TGTGCCAGCAGCCCTAGCGGGGGTGATACGCAGTATTTT. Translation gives CASSPSGGDTQYF. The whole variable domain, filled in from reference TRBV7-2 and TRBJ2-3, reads GAGVSQSPSNKVTEKGKDVELRCDPISGHTALYWYRQSLGQGLEFLIYFQGNSAPDKSGLPSDRFSAERTGGSVSTLTIQRTQQEDSAVYLCASSPSGGDTQYFGPGTRLTVL.

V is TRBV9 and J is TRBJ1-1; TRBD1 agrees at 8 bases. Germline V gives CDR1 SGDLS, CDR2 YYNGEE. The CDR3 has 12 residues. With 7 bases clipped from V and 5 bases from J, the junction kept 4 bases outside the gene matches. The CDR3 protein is CASGQGATEAFF. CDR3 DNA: TGTGCCAGCGGGCAGGGGGCTACTGAAGCTTTCTTT.

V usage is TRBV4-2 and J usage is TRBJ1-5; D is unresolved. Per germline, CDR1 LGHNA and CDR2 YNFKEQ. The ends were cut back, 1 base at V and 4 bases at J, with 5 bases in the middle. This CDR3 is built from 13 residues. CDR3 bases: TGTGCCAGCAGCCAAGTTCTAAATCAGCCCCAGCATTTT. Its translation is CASSQVLNQPQHF.